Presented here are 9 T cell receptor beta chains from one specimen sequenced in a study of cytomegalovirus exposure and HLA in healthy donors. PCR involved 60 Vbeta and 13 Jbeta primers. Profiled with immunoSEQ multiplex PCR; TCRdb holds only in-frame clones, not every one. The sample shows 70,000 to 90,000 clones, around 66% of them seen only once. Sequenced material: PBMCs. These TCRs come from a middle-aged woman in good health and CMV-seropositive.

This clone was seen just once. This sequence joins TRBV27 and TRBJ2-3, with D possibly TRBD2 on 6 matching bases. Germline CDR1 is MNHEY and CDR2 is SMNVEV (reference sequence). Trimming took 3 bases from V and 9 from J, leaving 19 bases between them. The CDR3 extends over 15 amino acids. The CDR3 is CASSFGGPAGRTQYF. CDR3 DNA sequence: TGTGCCAGCAGTTTCGGGGGACCCGCGGGTCGCACGCAGTATTTT.

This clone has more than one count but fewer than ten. The DNA of the CDR3 is TGCAGCGTCCCCACTAGTTCGGGCGAGCAGTACTTC. It translates to CSVPTSSGEQYF. This chain connects TRBV29-1 to TRBJ2-7; the D gene is possibly TRBD2 (5 bases). V was cut by 6 bases and J by 6 bases, with 15 bases left in between. There are 12 residues in the CDR3. Germline assignment: CDR1 SQVTM and CDR2 ANQGSEA.

The CDR3: CASSLESSGRLKTQYF. The DNA of the CDR3 is TGTGCCAGCAGCTTAGAGAGTAGCGGGAGGCTAAAGACCCAGTACTTC. The V call is TRBV7-2, the J call TRBJ2-5; 10 positions match TRBD2. The CDR3 covers 16 residues. Germline trimming cut 1 base from V and 6 bases from J; bases unmatched to any gene: 8. Germline CDR1 and CDR2: SGHTA and FQGNSA.

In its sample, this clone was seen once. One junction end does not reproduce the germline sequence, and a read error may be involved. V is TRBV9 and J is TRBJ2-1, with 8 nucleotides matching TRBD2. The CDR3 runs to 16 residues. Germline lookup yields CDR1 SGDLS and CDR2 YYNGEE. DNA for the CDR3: TGTGCCAGTAGCGACTATGGGGTAGCGGGGAACAATGAGCAGTTCTTC. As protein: CASSDYGVAGNNEQFF.

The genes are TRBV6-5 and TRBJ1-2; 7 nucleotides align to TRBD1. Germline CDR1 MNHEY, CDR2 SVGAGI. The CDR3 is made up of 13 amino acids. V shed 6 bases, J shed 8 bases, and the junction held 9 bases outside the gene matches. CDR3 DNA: TGTGCCAGCAGCTCGAACAGACAGGGAGGCTACACCTTC. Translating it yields CASSSNRQGGYTF.

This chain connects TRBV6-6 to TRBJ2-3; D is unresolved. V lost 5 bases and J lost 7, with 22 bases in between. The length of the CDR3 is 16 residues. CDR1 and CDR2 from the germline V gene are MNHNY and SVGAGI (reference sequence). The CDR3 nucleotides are TGTGCCAGCAGTCTACGGTTCAACGGAGCCACGAATACGCAGTATTTT. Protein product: CASSLRFNGATNTQYF.

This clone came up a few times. CDR3 nucleotide sequence: TGTGCCAGCAGCCCCGGGACAGGGCATCAGCCCCAGCATTTT. Its protein product is CASSPGTGHQPQHF. This rearrangement joins TRBV28 to TRBJ1-5, with TRBD1 matching over 9 bases. With 6 bases clipped from V and 5 bases from J, the junction kept 5 bases outside the gene matches. CDR3 length: 14 residues. Germline loops: CDR1 MDHEN, CDR2 SYDVKM.

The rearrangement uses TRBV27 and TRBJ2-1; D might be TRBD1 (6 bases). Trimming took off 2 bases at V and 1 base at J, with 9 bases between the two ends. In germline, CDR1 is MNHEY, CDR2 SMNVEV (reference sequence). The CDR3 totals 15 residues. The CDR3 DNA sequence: TGTGCCAGCAGTTTAAAAGGGGGATCCTACAATGAGCAGTTCTTC. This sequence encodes CASSLKGGSYNEQFF.

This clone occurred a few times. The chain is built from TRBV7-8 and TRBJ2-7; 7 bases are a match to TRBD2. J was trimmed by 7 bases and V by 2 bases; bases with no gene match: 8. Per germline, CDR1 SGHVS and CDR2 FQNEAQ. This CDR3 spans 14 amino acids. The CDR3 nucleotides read TGTGCCAGCAGCTTACTGCGGGAGACGGGGGAGCAGTACTTC. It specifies CASSLLRETGEQYF.